This TCR beta chain was obtained from a study of T cells in Graves' hyperthyroidism and ophthalmopathy. This clonotype was counted only a few times. The antigen is not known. At one of its ends the junction is not consistent with the germline gene, which may arise from a read error. Authors of the study amplified TCR beta CDR3 regions from RNA transcripts. The study used the HTBI primer set for a first-round RT-PCR of the TCR CDR3. Using its own MiXCR run on the multiplex PCR reads, TCRdb lists one record per CDR3 protein. The profile shows about 640,000 distinct CDR3 sequences, about 45% of them singletons. Study observations and caveats: In validation, the model predicted ophthalmopathy. These predictions came a median roughly 6.5 months before onset. Patients with ophthalmopathy were separated from those with stable hyperthyroidism by a 13 V-J model. Most expanded thyroid clonotypes above 0.001 recurred in blood.

Clinical symptoms, serum thyroxine and TRAb, thyroid ultrasound and orbital computed tomography were used for the diagnoses. This CDR3 has 15 amino acids. Germline CDR1 LNHNV, CDR2 YYDKDF (reference sequence). The source is an adult man with Graves' disease, either hyperthyroidism or ophthalmopathy (not recorded which). This chain connects TRBV15 to TRBJ1-2; tentatively, D is TRBD1 (5 bases). What was sequenced was peripheral blood or thyroid tissue (not recorded which). The CDR3 DNA reads as TGTGCCAGCAGCTTGCGGGACTCCGGAAACTATGGCTACACCTTC. The encoded protein is CASSLRDSGNYGYTF.